This TCR beta chain was captured in a study of T cell repertoires in cytomegalovirus infection. Whole-study context: Researchers turned to recently identified HLA-C-restricted CMV epitopes as well as well-studied HLA-B-restricted ones. In public TCR beta signatures, there were indications of both CMV infection and matching HLA type.

From the reads, TCRdb called clonotypes with MiXCR, one entry per CDR3 protein. The sample includes 160,000 or so distinct CDR3 sequences, less than 25% of them seen just once. There are 14 residues in the CDR3. Germline CDR1 SGHRS, CDR2 YFSETQ. Trimming removed 4 bases from V and 2 bases from J, with 9 bases in between. Worth noting for this clonotype: What it binds is not known.

This clonotype originated in a human donor in good health (CMV status not recorded). Some clones in this sample may be carry-over from other donors' samples. The source material was CD8+ T cells from cultured PBMCs, sampled from culture after CMV antigen stimulation. V is TRBV5-1 and J is TRBJ2-2; D remains ambiguous. This chain's CDR3 is CASSPNKNTGELFF. The CDR3 DNA reads as TGCGCCAGCAGCCCTAACAAAAACACCGGGGAGCTGTTTTTT.